This TCR beta chain was documented in a study of cytomegalovirus exposure and HLA in healthy donors. Study outcomes and limitations: Altogether, 150 to 200 TCR beta chains were recorded as cytomegalovirus-associated. Cytomegalovirus status was reportedly diagnosed by the classifier with high sensitivity and specificity.

Points on this clone: Its antigen is as yet unknown.

In the PCR, 60 Vbeta and 13 Jbeta primers were used. The repertoire was sequenced with immunoSEQ multiplex PCR; TCRdb's copy has only in-frame clones and lacks some. The sample yields some 170,000 clones, under 9.5% seen once. Trimming left V 1 base short and J 10 bases short, with 14 bases between. The V gene's germline CDR1 is MGHRA and CDR2 YSYEKL. CDR3 length: 14 residues. The sequence was collected from a woman younger than 45 in good health and CMV-seropositive. The chain uses TRBV4-1 and TRBJ2-1, with D possibly matching TRBD1 (6 bases). Sample: PBMCs. CDR3 in amino acids: CASSQAPIQGEQFF. DNA of the CDR3: TGCGCCAGCAGCCAAGCCCCGATACAGGGAGAGCAGTTCTTC.